Shown below are 31 T cell receptor beta chains from a single sample sequenced in a study of T cells after yellow fever vaccination. Via MiXCR, TCRdb re-called the 5' RACE reads, giving one row per CDR3 protein. This sample has roughly 520,000 distinct CDR3 sequences; about a fifth occur once, and the top ten carry about a sixth. Sequences were derived from PBMCs, sampled approximately 22 days after the first yellow fever vaccination. The source is a man between 18 and 29 years old who received the YFV17D yellow fever vaccine.

This clonotype was counted between two and nine times. V gene TRBV25-1 combines with J gene TRBJ2-1, with TRBD1 matching 10 bases. After removal of 2 bases from V and 7 bases from J, the junction contained 11 bases not matched to a gene. The germline V gene encodes CDR1 MGHDK and CDR2 SYGVNS. The CDR3 is made up of 17 amino acids. CDR3 residues: CASSEKGPGQGYNEQFF. For the CDR3, the DNA is TGTGCCAGCAGTGAAAAGGGGCCGGGACAGGGGTATAATGAGCAGTTCTTC.

This chain uses TRBV9 with TRBJ2-1; TRBD1 is a possible D gene (6 bases). The CDR3 runs 14 residues. Germline V lookup: CDR1 SGDLS, CDR2 YYNGEE. V dropped 4 bases and J dropped 5 bases, with 13 bases sitting between them. The CDR3 sequence: CASSQRQEDNEQFF. CDR3 in DNA: TGTGCCAGCAGCCAGAGACAGGAGGACAATGAGCAGTTCTTC.

The chain couples TRBV24-1 to TRBJ2-1, with 9 bases lining up with TRBD2. The ends lost 9 bases at V and 1 base at J; junction bases unmatched: 3. The CDR3 covers 14 residues. Germline V gene sequence: CDR1 KGHDR, CDR2 SFDVKD. CDR3 amino acids: CATGRGGSYNEQFF. Written as DNA, the CDR3 is TGTGCCACCGGGCGGGGGGGGTCCTACAATGAGCAGTTCTTC.

The chain uses TRBV6-5 and TRBJ1-1, with TRBD1 matching 7 bases. This CDR3 is 12 amino acids long. With V trimmed by 2 bases and J by 7 bases, 1 base remained unmatched. CDR1 MNHEY and CDR2 SVGAGI come from the germline V gene. The CDR3 DNA is TGTGCCAGCAGTTACCGGACAGGTGAAGCTTTCTTT. Protein product: CASSYRTGEAFF.

This clonotype was seen a few times. The chain joins TRBV4-1 to TRBJ2-1, with D perhaps being TRBD1 or TRBD2 (6 bases each). Germline V lookup: CDR1 MGHRA, CDR2 YSYEKL. This CDR3 is 16 amino acids long. Trimming shortened V by 5 bases and J by 8 bases, and 22 bases separated the two germline ends. CDR3: CASSDELWGAHDEQFF. The CDR3 DNA is TGCGCCAGCAGCGACGAGTTATGGGGGGCCCATGATGAGCAGTTCTTC.

This chain connects TRBV5-1 to TRBJ1-1; D not resolved. Trimming stripped 1 base from V and 4 bases from J, with 14 bases between. CDR1 and CDR2 from the germline V gene are SGHRS and YFSETQ. The CDR3 contains 15 residues. CDR3: CASSLFRSGITEAFF. The CDR3 DNA is TGCGCCAGCAGCTTGTTCCGCTCGGGGATCACTGAAGCTTTCTTT. Supplemented by reference TRBV5-1 and TRBJ1-1, the full variable domain reads KAGVTQTPRYLIKTRGQQVTLSCSPISGHRSVSWYQQTPGQGLQFLFEYFSETQRNKGNFPGRFSGRQFSNSRSEMNVSTLELGDSALYLCASSLFRSGITEAFFGQGTRLTVV.

The chain employs TRBV5-1 and TRBJ2-7; 12 nucleotides line up with TRBD2. From germline, CDR1 is SGHRS and CDR2 YFSETQ. V trimming: 3 bases; J trimming: 2 bases; junction bases outside the gene matches: 15. The CDR3 totals 19 residues. CDR3 DNA sequence: TGCGCCAGCAGCTCCCTCCCAAGTGGACTAGCGGGGAGAGCCTACGAGCAGTACTTC. Protein: CASSSLPSGLAGRAYEQYF.

The chain is built from TRBV7-8 and TRBJ1-2; a weak D match, TRBD1 (5 bases). The V end was cut by 1 base, the J end by 4 bases, with 13 bases between. There are 15 residues in the CDR3. Germline lookup yields CDR1 SGHVS and CDR2 FQNEAQ. CDR3 DNA: TGTGCCAGCAGCTTAGATTCTGGGACTAGCTATGGCTACACCTTC. Translating it yields CASSLDSGTSYGYTF. Together with reference TRBV7-8 and TRBJ1-2, the CDR3 gives the full variable domain: GAGVSQSPRYKVAKRGQDVALRCDPISGHVSLFWYQQALGQGPEFLTYFQNEAQLDKSGLPSDRFFAERPEGSVSTLKIQRTQQEDSAVYLCASSLDSGTSYGYTFGSGTRLTVV.

This chain joins TRBV29-1 and TRBJ2-5; D remains unclear. Germline V gives CDR1 SQVTM, CDR2 ANQGSEA. V was cut by 0 bases and J by 3 bases, with 17 bases left in between. This CDR3 comprises 16 residues. The CDR3 protein is CSVEDWSWTDKETQYF. The DNA of the CDR3 is TGCAGCGTTGAAGATTGGAGTTGGACCGACAAAGAGACCCAGTACTTC.

This clonotype was detected only a few times. This chain joins TRBV7-9 and TRBJ2-7; D gene uncertain. The CDR3 contains 11 residues. In germline, CDR1 is SEHNR, CDR2 FQNEAQ (reference sequence). V dropped 6 bases and J dropped 5 bases, with 8 bases sitting between them. CDR3 bases: TGTGCCAGCAGTTGGGGAAACGAGCAGTACGTC. Encoded protein: CASSWGNEQYV.

This sequence joins TRBV20-1 and TRBJ2-3; 12 bases agree with TRBD2. The V segment lost 8 bases and the J segment 0 bases; nucleotides outside the gene matches: 24. Germline CDR1 and CDR2: DFQATT and SNEGSKA (reference sequence). The CDR3 totals 21 residues. This CDR3 reads CSSPSPPGEASGGASTDTQYF. CDR3 nucleotides: TGCAGTTCTCCGAGCCCGCCAGGAGAGGCTAGCGGGGGGGCGAGCACAGATACGCAGTATTTT.

The CDR3 DNA follows: TGCGCCAGCAGCCAAGGGGGACAGAGCAATCAGCCCCAGCATTTT. Amino acids: CASSQGGQSNQPQHF. The V and J genes are TRBV4-1 and TRBJ1-5; 7 nucleotides line up with TRBD1. This CDR3 contains 15 residues. Germline V gene lookup returns CDR1 MGHRA and CDR2 YSYEKL. The trim removed 1 base at V and 1 base at J, leaving 1 base unmatched.

The rearrangement uses TRBV5-5 and TRBJ1-6; D gene uncertain. CDR3 length: 12 amino acids. Germline CDR1 and CDR2: SGHKS and YYEKEE (reference sequence). V was trimmed by 4 bases and J by 13 bases, leaving 12 bases between them. In DNA form, the CDR3 reads TGTGCCAGCAGCGAGGGAGGCGACCCCCTCCACTTT. Its protein product is CASSEGGDPLHF. The whole variable domain, remainder taken from reference TRBV5-5 and TRBJ1-6, is DAGVTQSPTHLIKTRGQQVTLRCSPISGHKSVSWYQQVLGQGPQFIFQYYEKEERGRGNFPDRFSARQFPNYSSELNVNALLLGDSALYLCASSEGGDPLHFGNGTRLTVT.

V gene TRBV9 combines with J gene TRBJ2-7; TRBD1 might be the D (6 bases). CDR1 and CDR2 (germline): SGDLS, YYNGEE. Between the trimmed V and J ends, which lost 0 bases and 3 bases, there was a span of 7 bases. This CDR3 is 13 amino acids long. The CDR3 sequence is CASSVEGVYEQYF. DNA for the CDR3: TGTGCCAGCAGCGTAGAGGGGGTCTACGAGCAGTACTTC.

This clonotype was seen more than once but under ten times. The V and J genes are TRBV5-1 and TRBJ2-1; maybe TRBD1 (6 bases). Germline V lookup: CDR1 SGHRS, CDR2 YFSETQ. The CDR3 extends over 13 amino acids. Trimming removed 2 bases from V and 5 bases from J, with 8 bases in between. In DNA, the CDR3 is TGCGCCAGCAGCTTAGGACAGCACAATGAGCAGTTCTTC. Protein: CASSLGQHNEQFF.

The V gene is TRBV7-9, the J gene TRBJ2-7; TRBD1 aligns across 9 bases. Germline CDR1 and CDR2: SEHNR and FQNEAQ (reference sequence). Losses at the gene ends were 6 bases for V and 0 bases for J; bases not matched to a gene: 3. CDR3 size: 14 residues. The CDR3 region has the DNA TGTGCCAGCAGTCAGACAGGGGGCTCCTACGAGCAGTACGTC. It is translated as CASSQTGGSYEQYV.

This clonotype was found a few times. This chain uses TRBV5-1 with TRBJ2-2; 11 bases line up with TRBD1. V shed 8 bases and J 0 bases; nucleotides not matched to a gene: 3. The germline V gene encodes CDR1 SGHRS and CDR2 YFSETQ. The CDR3 has 15 amino acids. The CDR3 nucleotides read TGCGCCAGTGGACAGGGGGCTCCGAACACCGGGGAGCTGTTTTTT. Protein: CASGQGAPNTGELFF.

Only a few counts were recorded for this clonotype. The genes are TRBV7-8 and TRBJ1-5; D is undetermined. Trimming took off 5 bases at V and 12 bases at J, with 20 bases between the two ends. The CDR3 length is 14 residues. Germline V CDR1 and CDR2: SGHVS, FQNEAQ. CDR3 amino acids: CASSPRLTAIIQHF. In DNA, the CDR3 is TGTGCCAGCAGCCCCCGATTGACCGCAATCATCCAGCATTTT. Complete variable domain (other parts from reference TRBV7-8 and TRBJ1-5): GAGVSQSPRYKVAKRGQDVALRCDPISGHVSLFWYQQALGQGPEFLTYFQNEAQLDKSGLPSDRFFAERPEGSVSTLKIQRTQQEDSAVYLCASSPRLTAIIQHFGDGTRLSIL.

This chain uses TRBV11-2 with TRBJ1-5; 9 positions match TRBD1. The germline V gene encodes CDR1 SGHAT and CDR2 FQNNGV. The V segment lost 4 bases and the J segment 8 bases; nucleotides outside the gene matches: 3. The CDR3 is made up of 13 amino acids. DNA for the CDR3: TGTGCCAGCAGCTGGACAGGGGACGAGCCCCAGCATTTT. Encoded protein: CASSWTGDEPQHF.

This clonotype has just a few counts. This chain uses TRBV29-1 with TRBJ2-7; D ambiguous. Germline V gene sequence: CDR1 SQVTM, CDR2 ANQGSEA. This CDR3 region has 10 residues. Written as DNA, the CDR3 is TGCAGGGTGGGGAACCACGAGCAGTACGTC. Translating it yields CRVGNHEQYV.

This clonotype has only a few counts. In DNA, the CDR3 is TGCAGCGTTGAACTGGATGGACGGAACTCCTACGAGCAGTACTTC. Its translation: CSVELDGRNSYEQYF. The chain has TRBV29-1 and TRBJ2-7; no reliable D call. V shed 2 bases and J shed 0 bases, with 14 bases lying between them. The CDR3 runs to 15 residues. Germline lookup yields CDR1 SQVTM and CDR2 ANQGSEA.

This rearrangement joins TRBV20-1 to TRBJ2-5; D may match TRBD1 or TRBD2 (5 bases each). CDR1 is DFQATT, CDR2 SNEGSKA, per germline (reference sequence). The CDR3 loop spans 15 amino acids. Deletions cut 0 bases from V and 1 base from J, with 12 bases between. The CDR3 region is CSARDPGLAQETQYF. The CDR3 DNA reads TGCAGTGCTAGAGATCCGGGGCTAGCCCAAGAGACCCAGTACTTC.

This clonotype appeared a few times. The chain carries TRBV4-2 and TRBJ2-2; 7 bases are a match to TRBD2. The CDR3 is made up of 16 amino acids. The junction had 7 bases not matched to a gene; V was cut back by 3 bases and J by 3 bases. The germline V gene encodes CDR1 LGHNA and CDR2 YNFKEQ. The CDR3 sequence is CASSHSRLADTGELFF. The CDR3 DNA reads as TGTGCCAGCAGCCACAGCAGACTAGCAGACACCGGGGAGCTGTTTTTT.

This chain joins TRBV6-2 or TRBV6-3 and TRBJ1-4; 7 bases match TRBD1. The V and J ends lost 2 bases and 14 bases, in that order; junction bases with no gene match: 5. CDR1 MNHEY and CDR2 SVGEGT come from the germline V gene. The CDR3 has 12 amino acids. CDR3 bases: TGTGCCAGCAGTTACGGCAGGGGGTGGCTGTTTTTT. Translated, it gives CASSYGRGWLFF.

This chain links TRBV5-4 with TRBJ2-3; D assignment may be TRBD1 or TRBD2 (5 bases each). Trimming left V 4 bases short and J 2 bases short, with 11 bases between. Germline CDR1 SGHNT, CDR2 YYREEE (reference sequence). The CDR3 sequence is 14 residues long. The DNA of the CDR3 is TGTGCCAGCAGCCCGGGGCGGAACACAGATACGCAGTATTTT. It translates to CASSPGRNTDTQYF.

This clonotype was observed a handful of times. The V and J genes are TRBV4-1 and TRBJ2-1, with TRBD2 identical over 12 bases. The CDR3 is 18 residues long. The germline V gene has CDR1 MGHRA and CDR2 YSYEKL. V shed 0 bases, J shed 8 bases, and the junction held 11 bases outside the gene matches. CDR3 residues: CASSQDQTSGGISYEQFF. The CDR3 DNA reads as TGCGCCAGCAGCCAAGATCAGACTAGCGGGGGTATCAGTTATGAGCAGTTCTTC.

The gene calls are TRBV12-3 or TRBV12-4 and TRBJ1-6, with no clear D. The CDR3 is 15 residues long. V lost 2 bases and J lost 8, with 13 bases in between. CDR3 nucleotide sequence: TGTGCCAGCAGTTTATATGGCGGGGTGGATTCACCCCTCCACTTT. Translating it yields CASSLYGGVDSPLHF.

The chain links TRBV29-1 to TRBJ1-2; D is unresolved. Looked up from germline, CDR1 is SQVTM and CDR2 is ANQGSEA. V was shortened by 6 bases and J by 6 bases, with 8 bases between the two germline ends. CDR3 length: 10 residues. CDR3 residues: CSVRRDGYTF. CDR3 nucleotide sequence: TGCAGCGTCCGGAGAGATGGCTACACCTTC.

This chain joins TRBV4-1 and TRBJ2-3; 8 nucleotides align to TRBD1. Looked up from germline, CDR1 is MGHRA and CDR2 is YSYEKL. V gave up 0 bases and J gave up 10 bases; unmatched junction bases: 3. The CDR3 is 13 amino acids. The CDR3: CASSQDQGAAQYF. As DNA, the CDR3 is TGCGCCAGCAGCCAAGATCAGGGGGCCGCGCAGTATTTT.

The chain couples TRBV12-3 or TRBV12-4 to TRBJ1-3; D remains ambiguous. The CDR3 covers 13 residues. Between the trimmed V and J ends, which lost 3 bases and 4 bases, there was a span of 7 bases. CDR3 residues: CASSFGLGNTIYF. In DNA form, the CDR3 reads TGTGCCAGCAGTTTTGGGTTGGGAAACACCATATATTTT.

The chain carries TRBV7-6 and TRBJ2-2; 8 positions agree with TRBD2. This CDR3 region has 16 residues. CDR1 and CDR2 from the germline V gene are SGHVS and FNYEAQ. After removal of 0 bases from V and 8 bases from J, the junction contained 8 bases not matched to a gene. The DNA for the CDR3 is TGTGCCAGCAGCTTAGCTGGCGGGGGGCTCTTGGGGGAGCTGTTTTTT. Protein: CASSLAGGGLLGELFF. The full variable domain, its missing parts supplied by reference TRBV7-6 and TRBJ2-2, is GAGVSQSPRYKVTKRGQDVALRCDPISGHVSLYWYRQALGQGPEFLTYFNYEAQQDKSGLPNDRFSAERPEGSISTLTIQRTEQRDSAMYRCASSLAGGGLLGELFFGEGSRLTVL.